The T cell receptor beta chain described here comes from a study of T cell responses to AZD1222 COVID-19 vaccine. TCRdb's copy holds only in-frame clones and misses some; the assay was immunoSEQ multiplex PCR. This sample has about 130,000 clones, with about 90% found just once. There are 21 residues in the CDR3. Germline CDR1 reads SGHVS; CDR2 reads FNYEAQ. J gave up 6 bases and V 1 base, and 18 bases lay outside the gene matches. The specimen comprised peripheral blood, sampled on day 0 of MenACWY control vaccination. V is TRBV7-6 and J is TRBJ2-3, with 14 bases aligning to TRBD2. The TCR sequence derives from an adult in good health. CDR3 DNA sequence: TGTGCCAGCAGCTTAGGAGGGACTAGCGGGGGACGTCCCGCTTCTCGGGATACGCAGTATTTT. It translates to CASSLGGTSGGRPASRDTQYF.